The clone carrying this T cell receptor beta chain was seen only a few times. From the PCR reads, TCRdb called clonotypes with MiXCR, one entry per CDR3 protein. This table holds under 20,000 distinct CDR3 sequences, about 43% found once. The data belong to a study of tumor-infiltrating lymphocytes in oesophageal squamous cell carcinoma. The CDR3 spans 14 residues. Trimming cost V 5 bases and J 6 bases; bases outside gene matches: 5. Germline lookup yields CDR1 MDHEN and CDR2 SYDVKM. The chain couples TRBV28 to TRBJ2-2; 8 bases align to TRBD2. What was sequenced was normal esophageal tissue next to the tumor. The source of this sequence is a female donor with esophageal squamous cell carcinoma. The CDR3 DNA reads TGTGCCAGCAGTCAGACTAGCGCGGCCGGGGAGCTGTTTTTT. Its protein product is CASSQTSAAGELFF.